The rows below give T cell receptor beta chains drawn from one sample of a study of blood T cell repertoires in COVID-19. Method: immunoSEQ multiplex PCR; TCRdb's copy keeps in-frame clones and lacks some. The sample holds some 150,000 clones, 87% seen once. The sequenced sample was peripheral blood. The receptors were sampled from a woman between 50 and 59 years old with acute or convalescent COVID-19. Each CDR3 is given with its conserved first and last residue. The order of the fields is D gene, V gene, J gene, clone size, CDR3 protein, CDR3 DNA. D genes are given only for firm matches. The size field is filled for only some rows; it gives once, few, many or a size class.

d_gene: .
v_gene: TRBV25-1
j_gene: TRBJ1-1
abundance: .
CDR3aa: CASSERRSTTEAFF
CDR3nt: TGTGCCAGCAGTGAAAGGAGGAGTACCACTGAAGCTTTCTTT

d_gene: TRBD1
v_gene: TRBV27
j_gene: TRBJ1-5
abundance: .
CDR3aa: CASSPTLTGVQPQHF
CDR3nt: TGTGCCAGCAGTCCGACCCTCACAGGGGTACAGCCCCAGCATTTT

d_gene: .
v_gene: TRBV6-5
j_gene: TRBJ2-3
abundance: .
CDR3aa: CASSSGDTQYF
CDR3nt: TGTGCCAGCAGTTCCGGGGATACGCAGTATTTT

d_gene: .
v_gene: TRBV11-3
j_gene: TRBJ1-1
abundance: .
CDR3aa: CASSFTGKTEAFF
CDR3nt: TGTGCCAGCAGCTTCACAGGGAAGACTGAAGCTTTCTTT

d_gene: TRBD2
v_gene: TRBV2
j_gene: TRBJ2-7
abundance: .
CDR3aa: CASSEATSGSHEQYF
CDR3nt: TGTGCCAGCAGTGAAGCGACTAGCGGGAGCCACGAGCAGTACTTC

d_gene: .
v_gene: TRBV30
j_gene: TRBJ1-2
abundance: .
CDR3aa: CASIPGHLNYGYTF
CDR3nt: TGTGCCTCGATACCGGGACACCTGAACTATGGCTACACCTTC

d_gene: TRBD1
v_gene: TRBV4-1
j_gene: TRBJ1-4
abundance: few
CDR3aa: CASSPRTGGEKLFF
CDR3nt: TGCGCCAGCAGCCCGAGGACAGGGGGGGAAAAACTGTTTTTT

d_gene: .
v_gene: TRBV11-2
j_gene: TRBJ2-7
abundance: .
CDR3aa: CASSPSSYEQYF
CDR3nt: TGTGCCAGCAGCCCGAGCTCCTACGAGCAGTACTTC

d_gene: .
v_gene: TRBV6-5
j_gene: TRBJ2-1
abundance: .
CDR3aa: CASSPAGYNEQFF
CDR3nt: TGTGCCAGCAGTCCCGCGGGCTACAATGAGCAGTTCTTC

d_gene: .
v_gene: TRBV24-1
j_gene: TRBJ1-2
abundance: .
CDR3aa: CATSVYRDDYTF
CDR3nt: TGTGCCACCAGTGTATACAGGGACGACTACACCTTC

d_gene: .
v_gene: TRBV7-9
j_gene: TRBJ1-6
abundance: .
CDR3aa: CASSLNGGNSPLHF
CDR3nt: TGTGCCAGCAGCCTGAACGGGGGTAATTCACCCCTCCACTTT

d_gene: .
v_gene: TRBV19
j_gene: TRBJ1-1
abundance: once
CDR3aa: CASSHQRGTRANTEAFF
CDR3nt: TGTGCCAGTAGTCACCAGAGGGGGACGCGAGCGAACACTGAAGCTTTCTTT

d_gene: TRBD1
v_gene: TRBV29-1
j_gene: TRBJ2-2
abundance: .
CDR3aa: CSVADGTGGTGELFF
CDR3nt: TGCAGCGTTGCGGACGGGACAGGGGGCACCGGGGAGCTGTTTTTT

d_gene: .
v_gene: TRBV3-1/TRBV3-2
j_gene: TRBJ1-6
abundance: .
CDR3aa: CASGDRGSSYNSPLHF
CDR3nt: TGTGCCAGCGGGGATAGGGGAAGCTCCTATAATTCACCCCTCCACTTT

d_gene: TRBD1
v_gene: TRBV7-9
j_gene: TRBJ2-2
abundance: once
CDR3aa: CASSTWTGVGTGELFF
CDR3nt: TGTGCCAGCAGCACCTGGACAGGGGTGGGCACCGGGGAGCTGTTTTTT

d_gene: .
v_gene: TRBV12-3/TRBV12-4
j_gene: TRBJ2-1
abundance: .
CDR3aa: CASSLEIDNEQFF
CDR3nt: TGTGCCAGCAGTTTGGAGATTGACAATGAGCAGTTCTTC

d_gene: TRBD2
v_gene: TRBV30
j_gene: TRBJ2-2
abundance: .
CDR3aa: CAWSVLAGGFGELFF
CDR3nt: TGTGCCTGGAGTGTATTAGCGGGAGGGTTTGGGGAGCTGTTTTTT

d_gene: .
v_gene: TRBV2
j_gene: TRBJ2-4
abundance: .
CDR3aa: CASSGIGVRGNIQYF
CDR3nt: TGTGCCAGCAGCGGAATAGGAGTCCGGGGGAACATTCAGTACTTC

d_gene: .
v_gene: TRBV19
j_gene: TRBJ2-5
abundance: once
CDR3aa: CASKPRSPSQETQYF
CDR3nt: TGTGCCAGTAAACCGAGATCCCCCTCCCAAGAGACCCAGTACTTC

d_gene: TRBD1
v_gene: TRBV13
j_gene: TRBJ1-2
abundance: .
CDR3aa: CASSSQGAGYGYTF
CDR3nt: TGTGCCAGCAGCTCGCAGGGGGCGGGGTATGGCTACACCTTC

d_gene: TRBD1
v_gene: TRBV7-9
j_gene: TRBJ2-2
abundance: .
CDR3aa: CASINPRTRGQFGELFF
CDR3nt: TGTGCCAGCATCAACCCGAGGACCAGGGGGCAGTTCGGGGAGCTGTTTTTT

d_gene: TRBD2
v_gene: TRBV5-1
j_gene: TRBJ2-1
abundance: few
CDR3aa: CASSYGLAGGSYNEQFF
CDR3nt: TGCGCCAGCAGCTATGGACTAGCGGGAGGTAGCTACAATGAGCAGTTCTTC

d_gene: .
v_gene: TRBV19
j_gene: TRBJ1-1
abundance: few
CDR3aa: CASSTPRVDTEAFF
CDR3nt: TGTGCCAGTAGTACCCCCAGGGTAGACACTGAAGCTTTCTTT

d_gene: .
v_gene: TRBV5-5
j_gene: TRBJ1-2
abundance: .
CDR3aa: CASSQGGSNYGYTF
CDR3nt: TGTGCCAGCAGTCAGGGAGGTTCTAACTATGGCTACACCTTC

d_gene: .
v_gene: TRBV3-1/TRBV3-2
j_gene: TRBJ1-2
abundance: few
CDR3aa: CASSQEAYERAYGYTF
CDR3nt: TGTGCCAGCAGCCAAGAAGCATATGAGCGGGCCTATGGCTACACCTTC

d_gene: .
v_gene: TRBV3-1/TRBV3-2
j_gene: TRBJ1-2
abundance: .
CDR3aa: CASSQDMFLIQGMKGYTF
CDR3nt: TGTGCCAGCAGCCAAGATATGTTTTTGATTCAGGGAATGAAGGGCTACACCTTC

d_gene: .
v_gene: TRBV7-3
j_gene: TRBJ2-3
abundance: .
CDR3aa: CASSEHPTPDTQYF
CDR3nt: TGTGCCAGCAGTGAGCATCCCACCCCAGATACGCAGTATTTT

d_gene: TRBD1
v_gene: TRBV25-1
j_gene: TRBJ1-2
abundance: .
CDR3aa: CASSEHAGQGLSYTF
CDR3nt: TGTGCCAGCAGTGAACACGCGGGACAGGGGTTGAGCTACACCTTC

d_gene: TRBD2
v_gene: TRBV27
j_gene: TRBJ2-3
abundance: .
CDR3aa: CASSLSLPLAGRPDTQYF
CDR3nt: TGTGCCAGCAGTTTATCCCTCCCACTAGCGGGAAGACCAGATACGCAGTATTTT

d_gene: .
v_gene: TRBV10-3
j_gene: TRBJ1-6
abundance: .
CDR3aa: CAISEEGVSPLHF
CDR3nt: TGTGCCATCAGTGAGGAGGGGGTATCACCCCTCCACTTT

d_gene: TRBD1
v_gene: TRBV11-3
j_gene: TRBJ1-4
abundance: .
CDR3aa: CASSRDRGRGNEKLFF
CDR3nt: TGTGCCAGCAGCCGGGACAGGGGGCGAGGAAATGAAAAACTGTTTTTT

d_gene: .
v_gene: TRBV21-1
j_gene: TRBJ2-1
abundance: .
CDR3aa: CASSKGERGKVNEQFF
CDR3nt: TGTGCCAGCAGCAAAGGCGAAAGGGGAAAGGTCAATGAGCAGTTCTTC

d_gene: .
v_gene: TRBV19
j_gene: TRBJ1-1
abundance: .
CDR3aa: CASSTLRGSGTEAFF
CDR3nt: TGTGCCAGTAGTACCCTCCGGGGTTCGGGAACTGAAGCTTTCTTT

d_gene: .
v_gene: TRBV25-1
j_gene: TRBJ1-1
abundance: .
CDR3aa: CASSDRQGTEAFF
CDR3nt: TGTGCCAGCAGTGACAGGCAGGGGACTGAAGCTTTCTTT

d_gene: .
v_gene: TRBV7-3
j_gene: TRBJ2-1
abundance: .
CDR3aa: CASSPNRGGDNEQFF
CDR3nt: TGTGCCAGCAGCCCCAATAGGGGGGGGGACAATGAGCAGTTCTTC

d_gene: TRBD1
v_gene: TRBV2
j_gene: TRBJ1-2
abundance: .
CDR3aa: CASSEGTGDYGYTF
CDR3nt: TGTGCCAGCAGCGAGGGTACAGGGGACTATGGCTACACCTTC

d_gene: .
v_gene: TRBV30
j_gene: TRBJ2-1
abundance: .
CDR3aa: CAWSDGTVEFF
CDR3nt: TGTGCCTGGAGTGACGGGACTGTGGAGTTCTTC

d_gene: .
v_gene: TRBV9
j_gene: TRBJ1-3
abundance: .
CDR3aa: CASSGGGVWNTIYF
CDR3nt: TGTGCCAGCAGCGGGGGAGGGGTTTGGAACACCATATATTTT

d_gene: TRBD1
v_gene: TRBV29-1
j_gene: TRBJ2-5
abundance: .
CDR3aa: CSVPTGGQETQYF
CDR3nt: TGCAGCGTTCCGACAGGGGGACAAGAGACCCAGTACTTC

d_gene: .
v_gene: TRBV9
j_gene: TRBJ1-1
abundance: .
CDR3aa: CASSVAPQPKVTEAFF
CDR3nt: TGTGCCAGCAGCGTAGCCCCACAGCCGAAAGTGACTGAAGCTTTCTTT

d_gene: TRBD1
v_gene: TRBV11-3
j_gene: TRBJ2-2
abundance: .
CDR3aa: CASSQDRGTNTGELFF
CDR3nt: TGTGCCAGCAGCCAAGACAGGGGGACGAACACCGGGGAGCTGTTTTTT

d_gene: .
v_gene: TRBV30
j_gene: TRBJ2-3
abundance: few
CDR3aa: CAWIPSGDTQYF
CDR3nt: TGTGCCTGGATACCCTCCGGAGATACGCAGTATTTT

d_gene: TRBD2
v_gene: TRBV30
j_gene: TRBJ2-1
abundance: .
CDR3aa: CASQGSSGNEQFF
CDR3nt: TGTGCCTCCCAGGGAAGTAGCGGGAATGAGCAGTTCTTC

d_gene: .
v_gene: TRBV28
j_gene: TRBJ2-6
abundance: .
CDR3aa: CASSTQVTSGANVLTF
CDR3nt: TGTGCCAGCAGTACCCAAGTGACTTCGGGGGCCAACGTCCTGACTTTC

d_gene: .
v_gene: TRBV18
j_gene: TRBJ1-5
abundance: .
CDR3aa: CASSPSRVDQPQHF
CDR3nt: TGTGCCAGCTCACCATCCAGGGTAGATCAGCCCCAGCATTTT

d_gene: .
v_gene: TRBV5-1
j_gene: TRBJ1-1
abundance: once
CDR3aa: CASREETNTEAFF
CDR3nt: TGCGCCAGCAGGGAGGAAACGAACACTGAAGCTTTCTTT

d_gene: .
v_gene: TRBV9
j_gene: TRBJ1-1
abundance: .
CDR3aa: CASSVRGDTEAFF
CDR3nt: TGTGCCAGCAGCGTACGGGGGGACACTGAAGCTTTCTTT

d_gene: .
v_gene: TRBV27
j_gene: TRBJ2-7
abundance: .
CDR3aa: CASRGAGEQYF
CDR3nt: TGTGCCAGCAGGGGGGCGGGTGAGCAGTACTTC

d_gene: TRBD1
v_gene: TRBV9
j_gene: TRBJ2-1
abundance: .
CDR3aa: CASSVAGQSYNEQFF
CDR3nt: TGTGCCAGCAGCGTAGCGGGACAGAGCTACAATGAGCAGTTCTTC

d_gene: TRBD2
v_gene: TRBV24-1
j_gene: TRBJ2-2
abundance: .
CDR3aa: CATSDASGSFTGELFF
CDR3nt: TGTGCCACCAGTGATGCTAGCGGGAGTTTTACCGGGGAGCTGTTTTTT

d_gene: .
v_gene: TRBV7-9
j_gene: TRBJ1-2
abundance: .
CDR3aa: CASSSRDSHGYTF
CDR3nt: TGTGCCAGCAGCTCCCGGGACTCCCATGGCTACACCTTC

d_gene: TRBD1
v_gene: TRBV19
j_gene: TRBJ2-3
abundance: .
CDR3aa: CASTTGGGTDTQYF
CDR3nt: TGTGCCAGTACCACAGGGGGTGGCACAGATACGCAGTATTTT

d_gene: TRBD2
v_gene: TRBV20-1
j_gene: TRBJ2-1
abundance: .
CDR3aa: CSASRLAGANEQFF
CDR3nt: TGCAGTGCTAGTAGGCTAGCGGGAGCAAATGAGCAGTTCTTC